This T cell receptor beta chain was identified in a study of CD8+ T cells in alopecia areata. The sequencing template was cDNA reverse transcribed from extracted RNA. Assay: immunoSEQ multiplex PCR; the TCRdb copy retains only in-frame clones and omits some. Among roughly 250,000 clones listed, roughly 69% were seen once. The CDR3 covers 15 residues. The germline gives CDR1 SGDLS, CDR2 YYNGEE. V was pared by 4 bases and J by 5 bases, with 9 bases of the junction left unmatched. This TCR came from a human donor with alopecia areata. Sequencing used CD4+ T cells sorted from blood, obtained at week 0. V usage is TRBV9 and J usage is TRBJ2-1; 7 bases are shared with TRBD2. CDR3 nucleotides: TGTGCCAGCAGCAACCGACTAGCTCCTGACAATGAGCAGTTCTTC. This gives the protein CASSNRLAPDNEQFF.